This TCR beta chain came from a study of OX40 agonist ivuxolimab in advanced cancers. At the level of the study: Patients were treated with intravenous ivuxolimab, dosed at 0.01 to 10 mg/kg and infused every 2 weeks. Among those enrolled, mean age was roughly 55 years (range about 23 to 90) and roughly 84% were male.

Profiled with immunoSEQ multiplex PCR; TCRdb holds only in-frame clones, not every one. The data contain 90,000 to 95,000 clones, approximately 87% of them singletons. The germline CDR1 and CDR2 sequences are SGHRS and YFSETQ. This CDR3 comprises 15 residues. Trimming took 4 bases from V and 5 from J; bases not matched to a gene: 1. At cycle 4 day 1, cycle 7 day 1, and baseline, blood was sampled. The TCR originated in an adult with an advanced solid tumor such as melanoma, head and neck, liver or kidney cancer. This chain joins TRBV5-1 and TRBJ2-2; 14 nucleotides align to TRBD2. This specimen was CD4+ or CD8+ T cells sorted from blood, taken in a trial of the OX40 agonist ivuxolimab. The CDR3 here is CASSGLAGGTGELFF. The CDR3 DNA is TGCGCCAGCAGCGGACTAGCGGGAGGAACCGGGGAGCTGTTTTTT.